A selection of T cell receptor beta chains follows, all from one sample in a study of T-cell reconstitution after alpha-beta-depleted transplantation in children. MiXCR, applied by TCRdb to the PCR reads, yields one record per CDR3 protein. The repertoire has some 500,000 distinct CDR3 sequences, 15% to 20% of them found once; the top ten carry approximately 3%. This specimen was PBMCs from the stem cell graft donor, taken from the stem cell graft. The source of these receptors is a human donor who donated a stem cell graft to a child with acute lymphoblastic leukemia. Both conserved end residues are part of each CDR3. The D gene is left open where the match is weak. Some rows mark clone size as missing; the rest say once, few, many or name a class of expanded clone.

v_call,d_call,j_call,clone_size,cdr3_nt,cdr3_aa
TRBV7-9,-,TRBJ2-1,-,TGTGCCAGCAGCTTATTGCTGGTAGTAAACAATGAGCAGTTCTTC,CASSLLLVVNNEQFF
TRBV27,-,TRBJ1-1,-,TGTGCCAGCGCTAGGGGCACTGAAGCTTTCTTT,CASARGTEAFF
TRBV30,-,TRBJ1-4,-,TGTGCCTGGATAACGGGATCAATTAATGAAAAACTGTTTTTT,CAWITGSINEKLFF
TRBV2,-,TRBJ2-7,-,TGTGCCAGCAGTAAGACACCAAGGGTTCACTCCTACGAGCAGTACTTC,CASSKTPRVHSYEQYF
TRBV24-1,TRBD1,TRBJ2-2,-,TGTGCCACCAGTGACAACTTCGGGACAGGGATTCCCGGGGAGCTGTTTTTT,CATSDNFGTGIPGELFF
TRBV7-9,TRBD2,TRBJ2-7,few,TGTGCCAGTACTAGCGGAGCCTCCTACGAGCAGTACTTC,CASTSGASYEQYF
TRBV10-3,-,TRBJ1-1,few,TGTGCCATCAGTGAGTCGGACGATTGGAGTGAAGCTTTCTTT,CAISESDDWSEAFF
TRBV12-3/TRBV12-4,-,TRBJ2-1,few,TGTGCCAGCAGTACGTTCACAGGGCTCTCCTACAATGAGCAGTTCTTC,CASSTFTGLSYNEQFF
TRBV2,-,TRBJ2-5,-,TGTGCCAGCAGTGAATTGCCTAGCGTCGGGGGAGAGACCCAGTACTTC,CASSELPSVGGETQYF
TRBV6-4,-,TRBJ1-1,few,TGTGCCAGCAGTGACCCTTCCGGACGCCCCGCGGCTTTCTTT,CASSDPSGRPAAFF
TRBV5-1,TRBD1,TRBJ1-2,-,TGCGCCAGCAGTACGACAGGGGGAAACTATGGCTACACCTTC,CASSTTGGNYGYTF
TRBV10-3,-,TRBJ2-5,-,TGTGCCATCAGTGAGTTGTTACAGGGAGCTGAAGAGACCCAGTACTTC,CAISELLQGAEETQYF
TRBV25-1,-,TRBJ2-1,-,TGTGCCAGCGGGGTTTATAATGAGCAGTTCTTC,CASGVYNEQFF
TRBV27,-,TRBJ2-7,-,TGTGCCAGCAGCGAGGAGGGGGCGGCGTACGAGCAGTACTTC,CASSEEGAAYEQYF
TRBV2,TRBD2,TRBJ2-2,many,TGTGCCAGCAGTCCCACTAGCGGAGCTTACACCGGGGAGCTGTTTTTT,CASSPTSGAYTGELFF